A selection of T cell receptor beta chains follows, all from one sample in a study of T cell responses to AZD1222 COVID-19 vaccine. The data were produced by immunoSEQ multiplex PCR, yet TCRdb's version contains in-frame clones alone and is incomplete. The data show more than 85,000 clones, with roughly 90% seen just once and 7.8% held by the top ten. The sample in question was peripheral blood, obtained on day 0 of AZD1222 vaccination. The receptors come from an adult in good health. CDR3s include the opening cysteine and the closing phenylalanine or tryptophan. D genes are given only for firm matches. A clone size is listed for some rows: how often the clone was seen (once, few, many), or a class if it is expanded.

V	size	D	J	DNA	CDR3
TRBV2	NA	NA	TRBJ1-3	TGTGCCAGCAGTGGGACAGCCTCTGGAAACACCATATATTTT	CASSGTASGNTIYF
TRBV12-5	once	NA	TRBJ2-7	TGTGCTAGTGGTTTGGGGTACGAGCAGTACTTC	CASGLGYEQYF
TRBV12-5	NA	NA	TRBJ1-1	TGTGCTAGTGGTTTGGTACTGGGCAGCGCATACGAAGCTTTCTTT	CASGLVLGSAYEAFF
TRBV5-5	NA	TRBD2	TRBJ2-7	TGTGCCAGCAGCCCCGGGACTAGCGATAGTGAGCAGTACTTC	CASSPGTSDSEQYF
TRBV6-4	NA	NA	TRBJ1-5	TGTGCCAGCAGTGACTCTTTTAGGTCTGTCCGTCAGGGGCATTTT	CASSDSFRSVRQGHF
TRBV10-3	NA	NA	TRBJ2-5	TGTGCCATCAGTGACTCTCAGGGCCAGGGAGAGACCCAGTACTTC	CAISDSQGQGETQYF
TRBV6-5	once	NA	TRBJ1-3	TGTGCCAGCAGCCCGGACGGGAGGAAGGGAAACACCATATATTTT	CASSPDGRKGNTIYF
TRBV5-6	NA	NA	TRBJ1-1	TGTGCCAGCAGCTTGGATTCAGGGAGGATTGGCACTGAAGCTTTCTTT	CASSLDSGRIGTEAFF
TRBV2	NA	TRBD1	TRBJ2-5	TGTGCCAGCAGGGGGACAGGGAGAATGGAGACCCAGTACTTC	CASRGTGRMETQYF
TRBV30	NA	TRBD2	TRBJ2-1	TGTGCCTGGCTCCTAGCGGGCTCCTACAATGAGCAGTTCTTC	CAWLLAGSYNEQFF
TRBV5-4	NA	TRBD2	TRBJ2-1	TGTGCCAGCAGTTCCGGGACTAGCGGGGGGGACAATGAGCAGTTCTTC	CASSSGTSGGDNEQFF
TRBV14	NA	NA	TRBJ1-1	TGTGCCAGCAGCCAAGGGTTTCGTACTGAAGCTTTCTTT	CASSQGFRTEAFF
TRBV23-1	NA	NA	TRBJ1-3	TGCGCCAGCAGTCCCCCGACTGGCTCTGGAAACACCATATATTTT	CASSPPTGSGNTIYF
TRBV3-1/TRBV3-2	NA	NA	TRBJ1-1	TGTGCCAGCAGCCAGGGGGTCGAGGCTTTCTTT	CASSQGVEAFF
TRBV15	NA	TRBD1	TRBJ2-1	TGTGCCACCAGCAGAAGACAGGGAATCTACAATGAGCAGTTCTTC	CATSRRQGIYNEQFF
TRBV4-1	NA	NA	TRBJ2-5	TGCGCCAGCAGCCAAGAAGGCTCTGCCACCAAAGAGACCCAGTACTTC	CASSQEGSATKETQYF
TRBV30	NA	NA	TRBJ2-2	TGTGCCTGGAGTGTAGGAGGGGGTCCCAACGGGGAGCTGTTTTTT	CAWSVGGGPNGELFF
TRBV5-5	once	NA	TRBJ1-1	TGTGCCAGCAGCTTGGCCGCGAACACTGAAGCTTTCTTT	CASSLAANTEAFF
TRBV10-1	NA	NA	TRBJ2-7	TGCGCCAGCAGTGAGTCGGGGGGCTCCGAGCAGTACTTC	CASSESGGSEQYF
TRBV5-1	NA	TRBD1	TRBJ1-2	TGCGCCAGCAGCCAGAAGGGGACAGGTAACTATGGCTACACCTTC	CASSQKGTGNYGYTF
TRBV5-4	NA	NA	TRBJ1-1	TGTGCCAGCAGCTTGGCGGGGACTCCAGGGGCTTTCTTT	CASSLAGTPGAFF
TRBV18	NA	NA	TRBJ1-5	TGTGCCAGCTCACTGGGGTTGGACAATCAGCCCCAGCATTTT	CASSLGLDNQPQHF
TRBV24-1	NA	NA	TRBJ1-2	TGTGCCACCAGTGACTTCAGGGCTAACTATGGCTACACCTTC	CATSDFRANYGYTF
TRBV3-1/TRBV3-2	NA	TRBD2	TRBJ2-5	TGTGCCAGCAGGTACGGGCTAGCGGGGGGCGGAGAGGAGACCCAGTACTTC	CASRYGLAGGGEETQYF
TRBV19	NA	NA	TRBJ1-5	TGTGCCAGTAGTATCAGAGGGTCCAGCAATCAGCCCCAGCATTTT	CASSIRGSSNQPQHF
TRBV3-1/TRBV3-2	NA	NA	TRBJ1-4	TGTGCCAGCAGCCAAGGACGGGCGGGAAAACTGTTTTTT	CASSQGRAGKLFF
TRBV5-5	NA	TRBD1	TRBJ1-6	TGTGCCAGCCGGGACAGGGGAGGGTTAAATTCACCCCTCCACTTT	CASRDRGGLNSPLHF
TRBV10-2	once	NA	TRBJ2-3	TGCGCCAGCAGTGATTTGGACCCAGATACGCAGTATTTT	CASSDLDPDTQYF
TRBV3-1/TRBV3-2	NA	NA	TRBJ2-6	TGTGCCAGCATGGGAGCCCTTGGCTCTGGGGCCAACGTCCTGACTTTC	CASMGALGSGANVLTF
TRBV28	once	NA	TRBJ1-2	TGTGCCAGCAGTACAGGGAAAAACTATGGCTACACCTTC	CASSTGKNYGYTF
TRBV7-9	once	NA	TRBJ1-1	TGTGCCAGCGAGGGACTCATGAACACTGAAGCTTTCTTT	CASEGLMNTEAFF
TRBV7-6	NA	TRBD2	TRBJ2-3	TGTGCCAGCAGATCCCAGAGGGGGACTAGCGACACAGATACGCAGTATTTT	CASRSQRGTSDTDTQYF
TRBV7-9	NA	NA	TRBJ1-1	TGTGCCAGCAGCTTAGATTTCACTGAAGCTTTCTTT	CASSLDFTEAFF
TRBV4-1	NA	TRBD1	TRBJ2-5	TGCGCCAGCAGCGAAAGATCACCCCCCCCTGACAGGGGACAAGAGACCCAGTACTTC	CASSERSPPPDRGQETQYF
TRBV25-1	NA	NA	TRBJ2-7	TGTGCCAGCAGTGGTGGGGGCCCCTACGAGCAGTACTTC	CASSGGGPYEQYF
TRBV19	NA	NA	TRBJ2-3	TGTGCCAGTAGTATGGGTCCAGATACGCAGTATTTT	CASSMGPDTQYF
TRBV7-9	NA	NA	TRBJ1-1	TGTGCCAGCAGCTCTGGGGGTAGCGAAGCTTTCTTT	CASSSGGSEAFF
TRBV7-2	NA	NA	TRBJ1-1	TGTGCCAGCAGCTTAGTGGTCAGCAGGGCCACTGAAGCTTTCTTT	CASSLVVSRATEAFF
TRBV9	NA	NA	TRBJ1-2	TGTGCCAGCAGCGTGGGGGGAGTGGGCGCTGGCTACACCTTC	CASSVGGVGAGYTF
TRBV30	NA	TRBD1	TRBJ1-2	TGTGCCTGGACCCGGGGAACAGGGGGCGGCGGCTACACCTTC	CAWTRGTGGGGYTF
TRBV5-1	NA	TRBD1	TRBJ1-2	TGCGCCAGCAGCCCAGGGACAGGGGGCGAGGACTATGGCTACACCTTC	CASSPGTGGEDYGYTF
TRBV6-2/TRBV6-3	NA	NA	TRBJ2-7	TGTGCCAGCAGTTATTCAGGGATTTACGAGCAGTACTTC	CASSYSGIYEQYF
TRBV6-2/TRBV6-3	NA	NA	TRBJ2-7	TGTGCCAGCAGCCCGGCGGGCCGCGAGCAGTACTTC	CASSPAGREQYF
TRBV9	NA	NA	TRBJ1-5	TGTGCCAGCAGTGACGACGGGAATCAGCCCCAGCATTTT	CASSDDGNQPQHF
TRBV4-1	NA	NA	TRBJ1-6	TGCGCCAGCAGCCAAGTTGGGGAGTCACCCCTCCACTTT	CASSQVGESPLHF